This TCR beta chain was found in a study of blood T cell repertoires in COVID-19 (dated by TCRdb to the early 2020s). Regarding the study in general: Collaborator samples came from the United States, Italy and Spain and covered acute and convalescent phases of COVID-19. Nearly every sample came with metadata listing a de-identified subject ID, COVID-19 status, age in years and sex. Where HLA class I and class II types were available, the types were taken from metadata supplied by the sample provider, not from assay-based typing. The samples were drawn from two sources: the first 160 participants of the ongoing ImmuneRACE study, and 1,000 to 1,500 subjects contributed by 6 global collaborators. The material from the prospective study consisted of cDNA or gDNA derived from T cells, B-cell-depleted T cells, or PBMCs. The dataset comprised deeply sampled blood TCRbeta repertoires from subjects exposed to, actively infected with, or recovered from COVID-19. The repertoires were released in a freely available public database meant as a resource for research on the immune response to SARS-CoV-2. What the study reported, not specific to this receptor: How much clinical and demographic metadata was included differed by source and by participant, and the metadata was provided uncurated.

The CDR3 measures 16 amino acids from cysteine to phenylalanine. The sequence is cut down to CDR3 DNA, 48 bases in frame from base 1. Compared with germline, V lacks 5 bases and J lacks 0 bases; bases without a gene match: 4. In the germline V gene, CDR1 corresponds to SGHVS and CDR2 to FQNEAQ. The immunoSEQ Assay, a bias-controlled multiplex PCR, was used to amplify TCRbeta CDR3 regions from genomic DNA. The original methods were these. The number of nucleated cells in each sample was estimated from the amplification of reference gene primers within the assay. To quantify the absolute abundance of each unique TCRbeta CDR3 rearrangement, sequence reads were collapsed and filtered. For each sample, productive Simpson clonality was calculated as the square root of Simpson's diversity index across productive rearrangements. TCRdb carries this immuneACCESS record with in-frame sequences only. Its versions omit some clonotypes, under half of them owing to an unresolved V gene in the studies checked, with the rest unexplained. That table supplies the V and J calls and clone size; D and trimming were determined from the DNA. The sample table holds about 290,000 clones, of which around 90% were seen once. The ten largest account for less than 2% of the sample.

Participants in the prospective study were enrolled through a virtual design, were aged roughly 18 to 100 years, and lived in about 25 United States geographic areas. Cohort assignment in the prospective study relied on participant-reported clinical history from a screening survey and a study questionnaire. Recovered participants in ImmuneRACE Cohort 3 were defined as having two consecutive negative NP/OP PCR tests, clearance from a healthcare professional, or resolution of symptoms. Mobile phlebotomists in the prospective study collected whole blood, serum and a nasopharyngeal or oropharyngeal swab from every participant. Additional blood draws and questionnaires over an approximately two-month period could optionally be provided by prospective study participants. Blood samples from the prospective study were shipped frozen or at room temperature prior to DNA extraction. Comments on this clone: The antigen it binds to is not known. Base qualities are not recorded, but no much larger clone differs from it by a single base.

The sequence came from a woman in her forties who had recovered from COVID-19. The V and J segments used are TRBV7-8 and TRBJ1-3; 10 of the junction bases match TRBD1. The sample taken for sequencing was PBMCs or T cells enriched from blood (not recorded which). For the CDR3, the sequence is CASSTRDRGSGNTIYF. The nucleotide sequence is given as TGTGCCAGCAGCACTAGGGACAGGGGCTCTGGAAACACCATATATTTT.